This TCR beta chain emerged from a study of glioma-infiltrating T cells after dendritic cell vaccination. The PCR used 60 V beta and 13 J beta primers. Profiled with immunoSEQ multiplex PCR; TCRdb holds only in-frame clones, not every one. Here the sample spans some 24,000 clones, just under 90% being singletons. About this clone: Its antigen is not known.

V was pared by 4 bases and J by 6 bases, with 13 bases between. This CDR3 has 14 residues. Study observations and caveats: Estimated pretreatment TIL content predicted outcome after dendritic cell vaccination.

Specified time point: after dendritic cell vaccination, including at tumor progression/relapse. The clonotype originates from a human donor with glioblastoma. The source was blood, collected after dendritic cell vaccination. The chain links TRBV23-1 to TRBJ2-1; no definite D call. TRBV23-1 is an ORF, and what it does is uncertain. The CDR3 protein is CASSRHSDVNEQFF. The CDR3 bases are TGCGCCAGCAGTCGGCACAGTGATGTCAATGAGCAGTTCTTC.